This T cell receptor (beta chain) appears in the sequencing data of a study of identical twins. The CDR3 loop spans 15 amino acids. CDR1 and CDR2 (germline): LGHDT, YNNKEL (reference sequence). The V end was cut by 0 bases, the J end by 1 base, with 9 bases between. TCRdb reprocessed the 5' RACE reads via MiXCR and lists one record per CDR3 protein. The table records more than 600,000 distinct CDR3 sequences, about 18% of them present only once. This sample was shared with a second study, whose subject was T cells expressing NK-cell markers. That work states: Among CD8+ T cells from 5 to 7 donors, dominant NKG2C+ clonotypes accounted for about 1.0-7.0%.

The sample consisted of PBMCs. This chain connects TRBV3-1 to TRBJ1-2, with a tentative D call TRBD1 (5 bases). The receptor was derived from a woman between 18 and 30 years old in good health. The CDR3 coding sequence is TGTGCCAGCAGCCAAGATGGCAGGGTTAACTATGGCTACACCTTC. Its protein product is CASSQDGRVNYGYTF.